Sequencing of this T cell receptor (beta chain) was carried out in a study of cytomegalovirus exposure and HLA in healthy donors. The primer mix had 60 Vbeta and 13 Jbeta primers. TCRdb keeps only in-frame clones here, not all; method: immunoSEQ multiplex PCR. The table includes over 50,000 clones, 75% to 85% detected once. Germline CDR1 SNHLY, CDR2 FYNNEI. V shed 7 bases, J shed 5 bases, and the junction held 9 bases outside the gene matches. There are 14 residues in the CDR3. This clonotype originated in a man aged 50-59 years in good health and CMV-seropositive. Sequenced input: PBMCs. The chain couples TRBV2 to TRBJ2-5; 8 bases agree with TRBD1. Written as DNA, the CDR3 is TGTGCCAGCACCCCGCAGGGGGCAGGGGAGACCCAGTACTTC. Protein: CASTPQGAGETQYF.